Here is one T cell receptor beta chain with its context. Its antigen remains unknown. The data originate from a study of T cell repertoires in cytomegalovirus infection. Looked up from germline, CDR1 is SGHRS and CDR2 is YFSETQ. The CDR3 consists of 16 residues. Unmatched junction bases numbered 14, after V lost 4 bases and J lost 7 bases. MiXCR was run by TCRdb on the reads, yielding one entry per CDR3 protein. Of a few hundred thousand distinct CDR3 sequences in the sample, roughly 42% were seen once. The material was cultured PBMCs, obtained from culture after CMV antigen stimulation. The receptor's source is a human donor in good health (CMV status not recorded). Some clones in this sample may be carry-over from other donors' samples. This chain connects TRBV5-1 to TRBJ2-1, with 7 bases lining up with TRBD1. CDR3 DNA: TGCGCCAGCAGCCAAACACCGGGACAGATGGGGAATGAGCAGTTCTTC. It translates to CASSQTPGQMGNEQFF.